The 27 T cell receptor beta chains reported below all come from one sample, sequenced in a study of T cell repertoires in cytomegalovirus infection. TCRdb reprocessed the reads via MiXCR and lists one record per CDR3 protein. The repertoire holds some 940,000 distinct CDR3 sequences, with about 33% as singletons. These receptors lack a known antigen. The sequencing used cultured CD8+ T cells from PBMCs, collected from culture after CMV antigen stimulation. The source is a human donor in good health (CMV status not recorded). Some clones in this sample may be carry-over from other donors' samples.

The J gene is TRBJ1-1, the V gene TRBV7-4; no clear D. Germline V lookup: CDR1 SGHVT, CDR2 SQSDAQ. This CDR3 has 11 amino acids. The ends were cut back, 4 bases at V and 6 bases at J, with 6 bases in the middle. CDR3 residues: CASSSQSEAFF. As DNA, the CDR3 is TGTGCCAGCAGCTCCCAGTCTGAAGCTTTCTTT. Drawing the rest from reference TRBV7-4 and TRBJ1-1, the complete variable domain is GAGVSQSPRYKVAKRGRDVALRCDSISGHVTLYWYRQTLGQGSEVLTYSQSDAQRDKSGRPSGRFSAERPERSVSTLKIQRTEQGDSAVYLCASSSQSEAFFGQGTRLTVV.

The chain carries TRBV6-1 and TRBJ1-1, with D maybe TRBD1 (5 bases). This CDR3 has 13 amino acids. V lost 11 bases and J lost 3, with 16 bases in between. Germline values: CDR1 MNHNS, CDR2 SASEGT. This CDR3 reads CADQWGSDTEAFF. Written as DNA, the CDR3 is TGTGCCGACCAGTGGGGGAGTGACACTGAAGCTTTCTTT.

This clonotype was detected only a few times. The chain joins TRBV20-1 to TRBJ1-2; no reliable D call. This CDR3 is built from 13 residues. The germline CDR1 and CDR2 sequences are DFQATT and SNEGSKA (reference sequence). V lost 1 base and J 2 bases, leaving 8 bases between the germline ends. The CDR3 protein is CSARVSENYGYTF. CDR3 DNA: TGCAGTGCTAGAGTTTCGGAGAACTATGGCTACACCTTC.

This clonotype was counted many times. The CDR3 sequence: CASSLGISGANVLTF. In DNA, the CDR3 is TGTGCCAGCAGCTTAGGGATCTCTGGGGCCAACGTCCTGACTTTC. V is TRBV7-9 and J is TRBJ2-6; no reliable D call. Germline CDR1 reads SEHNR; CDR2 reads FQNEAQ (reference sequence). The CDR3 is 15 residues long. Trimming cost V 1 base and J 0 bases, with 4 bases left between them.

The genes are TRBV12-5 and TRBJ1-4, with D perhaps matching TRBD1 (5 bases). The CDR3 has 17 amino acids. Looked up from germline, CDR1 is LGHNT and CDR2 is FRNRAP. V lost 3 bases and J 11 bases, leaving 25 bases between the germline ends. CDR3 in amino acids: CASGFTVDAWVGTKLFF. The CDR3 DNA follows: TGTGCTAGTGGTTTTACGGTCGATGCTTGGGTTGGGACCAAACTGTTTTTT.

This clonotype was observed a handful of times. The chain is built from TRBV7-2 and TRBJ1-5; D unresolved. Germline loops: CDR1 SGHTA, CDR2 FQGNSA. This CDR3 spans 15 amino acids. V dropped 8 bases and J dropped 0 bases, with 14 bases sitting between them. In DNA form, the CDR3 reads TGTGCCAGCCTTGGAGTCTGGGATAGCAATCAGCCCCAGCATTTT. It is translated as CASLGVWDSNQPQHF.

This clonotype occurred many times. CDR3 nucleotide sequence: TGTGCCAGCAGCTTATTCGGTGGCACCGGGGAGCTGTTTTTT. It translates to CASSLFGGTGELFF. The J gene is TRBJ2-2, the V gene TRBV7-3; no clear D. Trimming removed 2 bases at V and 4 bases at J, with 8 bases between. Germline-derived CDR1 and CDR2 are SGHTA and FQGTGA. The length of the CDR3 is 14 residues.

This chain uses TRBV27 with TRBJ1-2; the D gene is possibly TRBD1 (5 bases). Germline values: CDR1 MNHEY, CDR2 SMNVEV (reference sequence). CDR3 size: 14 residues. V was shortened by 8 bases and J by 0 bases, with 13 bases between the two germline ends. The CDR3 DNA reads TGTGCCAGCCGGGGGAGGAACTCTAACTATGGCTACACCTTC. Translated: CASRGRNSNYGYTF.

On this clonotype: A much larger clonotype is one base distant, so this may be a read error. This chain joins TRBV6-2 or TRBV6-3 and TRBJ2-7; D gene unclear. V lost 2 bases to trimming and J lost 1 base, with 3 bases between them. CDR1 is MNHEY and CDR2 is SVGEGT in the germline V gene. CDR3 length: 12 residues. Here the CDR3 reads CASSYRSYEQYF. The CDR3 bases are TGTGCCAGCAGTTACAGATCCTACGAGCAGTACTTC.

This sequence joins TRBV27 and TRBJ1-2; D is uncertain. Germline lookup yields CDR1 MNHEY and CDR2 SMNVEV (reference sequence). The V and J ends lost 6 bases and 4 bases respectively, with 18 bases between them. The length of the CDR3 is 15 residues. CDR3 sequence (DNA): TGTGCCAGCAGGGTCGGGGTGGCCTCTACCTATGGCTACACCTTC. It codes for CASRVGVASTYGYTF.

This clonotype turned up a few times. The gene calls are TRBV12-5 and TRBJ2-3; either TRBD1 or TRBD2 may fit D (5 bases each). V lost 5 bases, J lost 4 bases, and 16 bases lay in between. CDR1 and CDR2 from the germline V gene are LGHNT and FRNRAP. The CDR3 runs 15 residues. The CDR3 region is CASGERGADADTQYF. CDR3 DNA sequence: TGTGCTAGTGGTGAGAGGGGAGCTGATGCAGATACGCAGTATTTT.

This clonotype occurred many times. The chain links TRBV6-1 to TRBJ1-1, with D possibly matching TRBD1 (6 bases). This CDR3 contains 12 residues. CDR1 is MNHNS, CDR2 SASEGT, per germline. With 6 bases removed from V and 3 bases from J, the gap between germline ends came to 8 bases. CDR3: CASRRGYTEAFF. The CDR3 DNA reads as TGTGCCAGCAGGAGGGGGTACACTGAAGCTTTCTTT.

This clonotype was seen ten or more times. V and J are TRBV7-6 and TRBJ2-3; D is ambiguous. V was trimmed by 8 bases and J by 1 base, leaving 1 base between them. The germline gives CDR1 SGHVS, CDR2 FNYEAQ. The CDR3 extends over 10 amino acids. DNA of the CDR3: TGTGCCAGCGGCACAGATACGCAGTATTTT. It codes for CASGTDTQYF.

J is TRBJ1-2 and V is TRBV29-1, with D tentatively TRBD1 (6 bases). The germline V gene encodes CDR1 SQVTM and CDR2 ANQGSEA. V was pared by 4 bases and J by 3 bases, with 15 bases between. This CDR3 is 14 amino acids long. The CDR3 DNA follows: TGCAGCGTTGTTTGGGAGGGGGAGGACTATGGCTACACCTTC. The encoded protein is CSVVWEGEDYGYTF.

The CDR3 loop reads CASSLPGRQPQHF. CDR3 bases: TGTGCCAGCAGTTTACCGGGTAGACAGCCCCAGCATTTT. The rearrangement links TRBV12-3 or TRBV12-4 to TRBJ1-5; D gene unclear. This CDR3 spans 13 amino acids. V gave up 2 bases and J gave up 7 bases, with 9 bases separating them.

A few counts support this clonotype. The rearrangement joins TRBV7-9 to TRBJ2-1; D call uncertain. Germline V gives CDR1 SEHNR, CDR2 FQNEAQ (reference sequence). The CDR3 length is 15 residues. Trimming removed 7 bases at V and 0 bases at J, with 13 bases between. DNA of the CDR3: TGTGCCAGCATCTCGGACGGTAGCTCCTACAATGAGCAGTTCTTC. Protein product: CASISDGSSYNEQFF.

The J gene is TRBJ2-3, the V gene TRBV6-5, with TRBD2 matching over 8 bases. Germline V gives CDR1 MNHEY, CDR2 SVGAGI. V gave up 0 bases and J gave up 0 bases; unmatched junction bases: 11. The CDR3 contains 19 residues. In nucleotides, the CDR3 is TGTGCCAGCAGTTACTCGAAGGAGCGGGGGCCCACTAGCACAGATACGCAGTATTTT. This encodes CASSYSKERGPTSTDTQYF.

The chain joins TRBV12-3 or TRBV12-4 to TRBJ1-5; D perhaps matches TRBD1 (5 bases). Deletions cut 1 base from V and 0 bases from J, with 13 bases between. CDR3 size: 17 residues. The CDR3 protein is CASSLVASRDSNQPQHF. In DNA form, the CDR3 reads TGTGCCAGCAGTTTAGTAGCGTCCAGGGATAGCAATCAGCCCCAGCATTTT.

This clonotype was seen ten or more times. This chain connects TRBV7-9 to TRBJ2-3, with 11 bases that match TRBD1. V trimming: 4 bases; J trimming: 2 bases; junction bases outside the gene matches: 8. Germline V gene sequence: CDR1 SEHNR, CDR2 FQNEAQ (reference sequence). This CDR3 comprises 17 residues. This CDR3 reads CASSSPGQGVFTDTQYF. The DNA for the CDR3 is TGTGCCAGCAGCTCCCCGGGACAGGGGGTGTTCACAGATACGCAGTATTTT.

This chain connects TRBV7-9 to TRBJ2-1; D remains ambiguous. The CDR3 consists of 16 residues. Per the germline V gene, CDR1 is SEHNR and CDR2 is FQNEAQ (reference sequence). Trimming shortened V by 2 bases and J by 2 bases, and 13 bases separated the two germline ends. The CDR3 reads CASSLLFLTPYNEQFF. The CDR3 coding sequence is TGTGCCAGCAGCTTACTTTTCCTTACTCCCTACAATGAGCAGTTCTTC.

The rearrangement joins TRBV10-3 to TRBJ2-6, with D perhaps TRBD1 (6 bases). CDR1 and CDR2 from the germline V gene are ENHRY and SYGVKD. The length of the CDR3 is 18 residues. Trimming stripped 6 bases from V and 0 bases from J, with 18 bases between. The CDR3 region is CAIRIQGPLGSGANVLTF. CDR3 in DNA: TGTGCCATCAGGATACAGGGTCCCTTAGGCTCTGGGGCCAACGTCCTGACTTTC.

The J gene is TRBJ1-1, the V gene TRBV7-6; possible D gene TRBD1, 6 bases. Germline CDR1 is SGHVS and CDR2 is FNYEAQ. The CDR3 has 13 residues. Trimming shortened V by 5 bases and J by 5 bases, and 12 bases separated the two germline ends. The CDR3 bases are TGTGCCAGCAGCCGAACAGGGTTGACTGAAGCTTTCTTT. Translating gives CASSRTGLTEAFF.

This clonotype was seen more than once but under ten times. V and J are TRBV9 and TRBJ2-3; 11 bases agree with TRBD2. Germline lookup yields CDR1 SGDLS and CDR2 YYNGEE. V lost 3 bases, J lost 4 bases, and 7 bases stayed unmatched. This CDR3 has 16 amino acids. DNA for the CDR3: TGTGCCAGCAGCGAATATAGCGGGGGGGCGTCAGATACGCAGTATTTT. It encodes CASSEYSGGASDTQYF. Together with reference TRBV9 and TRBJ2-3, the CDR3 gives the full variable domain: DSGVTQTPKHLITATGQRVTLRCSPRSGDLSVYWYQQSLDQGLQFLIQYYNGEERAKGNILERFSAQQFPDLHSELNLSSLELGDSALYFCASSEYSGGASDTQYFGPGTRLTVL.

This chain joins TRBV2 and TRBJ1-4, with 8 positions matching TRBD1. This CDR3 comprises 16 residues. Germline V CDR1 and CDR2: SNHLY, FYNNEI. V shed 7 bases and J 2 bases; nucleotides not matched to a gene: 9. Here the CDR3 reads CASIPMDRETNEKLFF. The CDR3 DNA reads TGTGCCAGCATCCCGATGGACAGGGAGACTAATGAAAAACTGTTTTTT.

This clonotype was recorded a few times. The chain uses TRBV7-8 and TRBJ2-7; D is possibly TRBD1 (5 bases). In germline, CDR1 is SGHVS, CDR2 FQNEAQ. Trimming left V 1 base short and J 1 base short, with 20 bases between. The CDR3 is 18 residues long. CDR3 sequence (DNA): TGTGCCAGCAGCTTAGGGGGCAGGTCGCATCCATGGTCCTACGAGCAGTACTTC. Translating gives CASSLGGRSHPWSYEQYF.

The chain couples TRBV4-1 to TRBJ1-2; no clear D gene. Trimming took 2 bases from V and 1 from J, leaving 17 bases between them. Germline-derived CDR1 and CDR2 are MGHRA and YSYEKL. CDR3 size: 17 residues. This chain's CDR3 is CASSQLLGGFFNYGYTF. The CDR3 DNA reads TGCGCCAGCAGCCAACTTCTTGGTGGGTTCTTTAACTATGGCTACACCTTC.

There are a few counts of this clonotype. This chain links TRBV6-6 with TRBJ1-1; D is undetermined. The CDR3 is made up of 15 amino acids. CDR1 MNHNY and CDR2 SVGAGI come from the germline V gene (reference sequence). The V end lost 3 bases, the J end lost 0 bases, and 11 bases lay between the germline ends. CDR3: CASSYGRVLNTEAFF. CDR3 coding DNA: TGTGCCAGCAGTTATGGTCGGGTTTTGAACACTGAAGCTTTCTTT.